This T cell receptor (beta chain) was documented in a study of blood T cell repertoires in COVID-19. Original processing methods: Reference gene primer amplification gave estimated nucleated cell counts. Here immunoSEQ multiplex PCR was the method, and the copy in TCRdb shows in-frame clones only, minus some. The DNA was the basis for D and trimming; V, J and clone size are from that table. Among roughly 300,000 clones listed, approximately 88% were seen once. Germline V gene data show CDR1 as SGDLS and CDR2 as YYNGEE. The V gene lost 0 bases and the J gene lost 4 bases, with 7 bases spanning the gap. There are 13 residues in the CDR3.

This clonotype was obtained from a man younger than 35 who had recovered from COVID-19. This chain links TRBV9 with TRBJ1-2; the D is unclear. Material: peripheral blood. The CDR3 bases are TGTGCCAGCAGCGTAGACGGGATCTATGGCTACACCTTC. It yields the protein CASSVDGIYGYTF.